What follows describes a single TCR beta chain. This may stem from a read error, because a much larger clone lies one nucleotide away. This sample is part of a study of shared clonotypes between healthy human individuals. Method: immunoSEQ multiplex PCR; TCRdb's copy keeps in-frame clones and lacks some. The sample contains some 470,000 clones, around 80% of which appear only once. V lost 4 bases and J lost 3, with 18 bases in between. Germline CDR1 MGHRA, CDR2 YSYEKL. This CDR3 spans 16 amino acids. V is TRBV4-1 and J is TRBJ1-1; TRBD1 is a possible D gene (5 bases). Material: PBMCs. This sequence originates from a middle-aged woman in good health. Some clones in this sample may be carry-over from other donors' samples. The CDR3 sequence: CASSPLGQGGDTEAFF. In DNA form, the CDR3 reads TGCGCCAGCAGCCCCTTAGGGCAGGGAGGTGACACTGAAGCTTTCTTT.